This T cell receptor (beta chain) was identified during a study of cytomegalovirus exposure and HLA in healthy donors. General study points: Later analysis indicated greater clonal expansion among HLA-associated TCR beta chains than among equally common other chains. Usually a TCR sequence was rare, but some public TCRs were found in many donors.

Details on this clone: Antigen: not known.

The V end lost 0 bases, the J end lost 1 base, and 9 bases lay between the germline ends. This CDR3 has 15 amino acids. The V gene's germline CDR1 is SGHNT and CDR2 YYREEE (reference sequence). The PCR ran on 60 Vbeta and 13 Jbeta primers. The assay was immunoSEQ multiplex PCR, and TCRdb's table has in-frame clones only and misses some. The sample has around 150,000 clones. The receptor comes from a woman aged 55-70 years in good health and CMV-seronegative. J is TRBJ2-3 and V is TRBV5-4, with D unclear. Material: PBMCs. The CDR3 reads CASSLAAGGTDTQYF. The CDR3 coding sequence is TGTGCCAGCAGCTTGGCCGCAGGCGGCACAGATACGCAGTATTTT.